Below are 18 T cell receptor beta chains sequenced from a single sample in a study of blood T cell repertoires in COVID-19. Method: immunoSEQ multiplex PCR; TCRdb's copy keeps in-frame clones and lacks some. The sample has around 250,000 clones, just over 85% seen once. Sequenced: peripheral blood. Receptor source: a man in his thirties or forties who had recovered from COVID-19.

The chain employs TRBV4-2 and TRBJ1-2; possible D gene TRBD1, 6 bases. V was trimmed by 1 base and J by 4 bases, leaving 13 bases between them. Germline V gene data show CDR1 as LGHNA and CDR2 as YNFKEQ. The CDR3 runs 15 residues. Here the CDR3 DNA reads TGTGCCAGCAGCCAAGTTCCCGGACAGTTCTATGGCTACACCTTC. This translates into CASSQVPGQFYGYTF.

This rearrangement joins TRBV19 to TRBJ1-5, with D possibly being TRBD1 (6 bases). The CDR3 loop spans 16 amino acids. Germline CDR1 LNHDA, CDR2 SQIVND (reference sequence). V lost 5 bases to trimming and J lost 0 bases, with 14 bases between them. CDR3 residues: CASSLGQFPSNQPQHF. CDR3 in DNA: TGTGCCAGTAGTCTCGGACAGTTCCCTAGCAATCAGCCCCAGCATTTT.

The chain combines TRBV29-1 with TRBJ1-2, with D tentatively TRBD1 (6 bases). V lost 5 bases to trimming and J lost 0 bases, with 16 bases between them. CDR1 is SQVTM and CDR2 is ANQGSEA in the germline V gene. The CDR3 covers 15 residues. This CDR3 is CSVNSDSTSNYGYTF. The CDR3 DNA is TGCAGCGTTAACTCGGACAGCACATCTAACTATGGCTACACCTTC.

The chain is built from TRBV7-6 and TRBJ1-1; TRBD1 might be the D (6 bases). Trimming cost V 5 bases and J 0 bases, with 7 bases left between them. The CDR3 covers 13 residues. From germline, CDR1 is SGHVS and CDR2 FNYEAQ. As DNA, the CDR3 is TGTGCCAGCAGCAAGGGGGTGAACACTGAAGCTTTCTTT. The encoded protein is CASSKGVNTEAFF.

This chain connects TRBV20-1 to TRBJ2-7; 8 nucleotides match TRBD1. J was trimmed by 6 bases and V by 3 bases; bases with no gene match: 4. The CDR3 sequence is 12 residues long. Germline V gene lookup returns CDR1 DFQATT and CDR2 SNEGSKA (reference sequence). Written as DNA, the CDR3 is TGCAGTGCTAGTGGGACAGGTTTCGAGCAGTACTTC. It encodes CSASGTGFEQYF.

This clone was counted a single time. The chain uses TRBV4-1 and TRBJ2-1; no reliable D call. V lost 4 bases and J lost 0, with 13 bases in between. Germline CDR1 MGHRA, CDR2 YSYEKL. CDR3 length equals 16 residues. This CDR3 is CASSLQTYSSYNEQFF. The CDR3 nucleotides are TGCGCCAGCAGCCTACAAACTTACAGCTCCTACAATGAGCAGTTCTTC.

The chain links TRBV4-2 to TRBJ2-5; 16 positions agree with TRBD2. This CDR3 comprises 20 residues. Germline lookup yields CDR1 LGHNA and CDR2 YNFKEQ. The J segment lost 7 bases and the V segment lost 1 base, leaving 15 bases of the junction unmatched. This CDR3 is CASSQGLGTSGGAPGRTQYF. The CDR3 DNA reads as TGTGCCAGCAGCCAAGGTCTCGGGACTAGCGGGGGGGCACCTGGAAGGACCCAGTACTTC.

V and J are TRBV2 and TRBJ1-5; maybe TRBD1 (6 bases). The germline CDR1 and CDR2 sequences are SNHLY and FYNNEI. Deletions cut 3 bases from V and 3 bases from J, with 9 bases between. The CDR3 runs to 14 residues. The CDR3 is CASSEDRSNQPQHF. In nucleotides, the CDR3 is TGTGCCAGCAGTGAGGACAGATCCAATCAGCCCCAGCATTTT. The complete variable domain, with remaining parts taken from reference TRBV2 and TRBJ1-5, reads EPEVTQTPSHQVTQMGQEVILRCVPISNHLYFYWYRQILGQKVEFLVSFYNNEISEKSEIFDDQFSVERPDGSNFTLKIRSTKLEDSAMYFCASSEDRSNQPQHFGDGTRLSIL.

The chain employs TRBV13 and TRBJ1-2; possible D gene TRBD1, 5 bases. Germline V lookup: CDR1 PRHDT, CDR2 FYEKMQ (reference sequence). CDR3 length: 12 amino acids. The V end lost 3 bases, the J end lost 8 bases, and 10 bases lay between the germline ends. As DNA, the CDR3 is TGTGCCAGCAGCTTGGGGCAGACCGGCTACACCTTC. Residues: CASSLGQTGYTF.

The J gene is TRBJ2-2, the V gene TRBV29-1, with unresolved D. The CDR3 contains 14 residues. CDR1 is SQVTM and CDR2 is ANQGSEA in the germline V gene. V lost 7 bases and J lost 1, with 13 bases in between. The CDR3 loop is CSAEETGNTGELFF. The CDR3 region has the DNA TGCAGCGCAGAAGAAACCGGGAACACCGGGGAGCTGTTTTTT.

The rearrangement joins TRBV24-1 to TRBJ2-7; TRBD1 is a possible D gene (6 bases). The length of the CDR3 is 13 residues. Trimming stripped 9 bases from V and 0 bases from J, with 11 bases between. Per germline, CDR1 KGHDR and CDR2 SFDVKD. CDR3 residues: CATGGLTSYEQYF. The CDR3 DNA follows: TGTGCCACCGGGGGCTTGACCTCCTACGAGCAGTACTTC.

The chain employs TRBV18 and TRBJ1-1; D call uncertain. With 3 bases removed from V and 4 bases from J, the gap between germline ends came to 12 bases. The CDR3 is made up of 14 amino acids. Germline V gene lookup returns CDR1 KGHSH and CDR2 LQKENI. The CDR3: CASSPRNSGTEAFF. The CDR3 DNA is TGTGCCAGCTCACCGCGAAATAGCGGCACTGAAGCTTTCTTT.

V and J are TRBV19 and TRBJ2-7; 11 positions agree with TRBD2. The CDR3 extends over 15 amino acids. CDR1 is LNHDA, CDR2 SQIVND, per germline (reference sequence). V lost 6 bases and J lost 2; bases outside the gene matches: 6. The CDR3 reads CASRPSGGLTYEQYF. The DNA of the CDR3 is TGTGCCAGTAGGCCTAGCGGGGGGCTCACCTACGAGCAGTACTTC.

The chain is built from TRBV18 and TRBJ1-1; TRBD1 is a possible D gene (5 bases). CDR3 length equals 17 residues. The germline V gene encodes CDR1 KGHSH and CDR2 LQKENI. V was clipped by 4 bases and J by 3 bases, with 21 bases between them. The CDR3 coding sequence is TGTGCCAGCTCACTTAACCGCGGATCAGGCAGGGACACTGAAGCTTTCTTT. Encoded protein: CASSLNRGSGRDTEAFF.

The V call is TRBV2, the J call TRBJ1-2; 8 positions agree with TRBD1. With 4 bases clipped from V and 8 bases from J, the junction kept 18 bases outside the gene matches. Germline CDR1 is SNHLY and CDR2 is FYNNEI. The CDR3 is 17 residues long. The CDR3 DNA reads as TGTGCCAGCAGTGTAGTCATGCTGGACAGGGTGACATACGGCTACACCTTC. Amino acids: CASSVVMLDRVTYGYTF.

The genes are TRBV5-8 and TRBJ1-5; D ambiguous. The CDR3 covers 13 residues. Trimming shortened V by 3 bases and J by 9 bases, and 13 bases separated the two germline ends. Germline CDR1 and CDR2: SGHTS and YDEGEE. CDR3 residues: CASSSSRRGPQHF. The CDR3 DNA reads as TGTGCCAGCAGCTCTTCACGGAGAGGGCCCCAGCATTTT.

The rearrangement links TRBV6-5 to TRBJ2-3; D is perhaps TRBD2 (6 bases). The germline CDR1 and CDR2 sequences are MNHEY and SVGAGI. With 6 bases removed from V and 4 bases from J, the gap between germline ends came to 17 bases. The CDR3 is 15 residues long. The CDR3 is CASSPGGAPPDTQYF. The CDR3 nucleotides read TGTGCCAGCAGCCCCGGAGGGGCCCCCCCAGATACGCAGTATTTT.

The gene calls are TRBV18 and TRBJ2-7; 9 bases map to TRBD1. CDR1 KGHSH and CDR2 LQKENI come from the germline V gene. The CDR3 consists of 15 residues. The J segment lost 2 bases and the V segment lost 5 bases, leaving 7 bases of the junction unmatched. CDR3 sequence (DNA): TGTGCCAGCTCAACAACCGGGACAGGGACCTACGAGCAGTACTTC. Translation gives CASSTTGTGTYEQYF.